This T cell receptor (beta chain) was sequenced for a study of cytomegalovirus exposure and HLA in healthy donors. Study-level points and caveats: Associated with cytomegalovirus, according to the listing, were around 160 TCR beta chains. Analysis performed later found about 17,000 TCR beta sequences associated with HLA alleles at 0.05 false discovery rate. Earlier findings revealed that most TCR beta V segments proved productive either about 87% or about 30% of the time. By a later analysis, the bulk of CMV-associated TCR beta chains appeared HLA-restricted.

Germline CDR1 reads SEHNR; CDR2 reads FQNEAQ (reference sequence). The CDR3 extends over 14 amino acids. V dropped 5 bases and J dropped 3 bases, with 13 bases sitting between them. The PCR employed 60 Vbeta primers together with 13 Jbeta primers. The protocol was immunoSEQ multiplex PCR, while the TCRdb copy is restricted to in-frame clones and leaves out a portion. The profile covers around 110,000 clones, with 8.5% to 10% appearing a single time and approximately 3% taken by the ten largest. Concerning this clone: The antigen is undetermined.

The material sequenced was PBMCs. The origin of this receptor is a man aged 25-40 years in good health and CMV-seronegative. V gene TRBV7-9 combines with J gene TRBJ1-1, with TRBD1 as a possible D gene (6 bases). CDR3 protein: CASSRQGSDTEAFF. The CDR3 region has the DNA TGTGCCAGCAGCCGCCAGGGGTCGGACACTGAAGCTTTCTTT. The full variable domain, completed using reference TRBV7-9 and TRBJ1-1, is DTGVSQNPRHKITKRGQNVTFRCDPISEHNRLYWYRQTLGQGPEFLTYFQNEAQLEKSRLLSDRFSAERPKGSFSTLEIQRTEQGDSAMYLCASSRQGSDTEAFFGQGTRLTVV.